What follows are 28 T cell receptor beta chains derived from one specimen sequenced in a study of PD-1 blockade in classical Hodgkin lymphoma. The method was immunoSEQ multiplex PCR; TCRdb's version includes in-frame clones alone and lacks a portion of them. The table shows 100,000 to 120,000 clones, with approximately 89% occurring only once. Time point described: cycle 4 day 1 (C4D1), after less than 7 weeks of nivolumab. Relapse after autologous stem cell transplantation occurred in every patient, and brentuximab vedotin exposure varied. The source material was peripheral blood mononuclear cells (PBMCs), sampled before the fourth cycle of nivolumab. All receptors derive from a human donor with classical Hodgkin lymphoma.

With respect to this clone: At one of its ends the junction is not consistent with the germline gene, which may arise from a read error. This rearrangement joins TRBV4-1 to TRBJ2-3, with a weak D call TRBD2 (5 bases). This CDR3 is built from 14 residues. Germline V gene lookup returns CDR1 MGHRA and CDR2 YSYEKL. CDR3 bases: TGCGCCAGCAGCGAAGAGGGTGGCACAGATACGCAGTATTTT. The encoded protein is CASSEEGGTDTQYF.

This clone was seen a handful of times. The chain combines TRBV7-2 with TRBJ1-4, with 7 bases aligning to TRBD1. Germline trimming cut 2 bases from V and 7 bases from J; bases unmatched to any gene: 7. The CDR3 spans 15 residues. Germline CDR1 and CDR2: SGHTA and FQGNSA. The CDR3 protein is CASSLSQGGGEKLFF. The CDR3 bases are TGTGCCAGCAGCTTAAGTCAGGGGGGAGGTGAAAAACTGTTTTTT.

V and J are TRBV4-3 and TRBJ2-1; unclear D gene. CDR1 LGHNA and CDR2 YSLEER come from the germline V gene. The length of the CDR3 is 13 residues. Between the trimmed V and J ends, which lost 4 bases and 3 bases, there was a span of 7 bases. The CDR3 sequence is CASSPMVYNEQFF. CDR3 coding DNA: TGCGCCAGCAGCCCCATGGTCTACAATGAGCAGTTCTTC.

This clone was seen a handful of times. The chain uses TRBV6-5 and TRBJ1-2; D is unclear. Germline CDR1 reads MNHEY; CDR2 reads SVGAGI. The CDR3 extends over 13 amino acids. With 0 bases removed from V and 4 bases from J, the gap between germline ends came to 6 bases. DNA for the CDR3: TGTGCCAGCAGTTACTCCTCAGTCTATGGCTACACCTTC. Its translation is CASSYSSVYGYTF.

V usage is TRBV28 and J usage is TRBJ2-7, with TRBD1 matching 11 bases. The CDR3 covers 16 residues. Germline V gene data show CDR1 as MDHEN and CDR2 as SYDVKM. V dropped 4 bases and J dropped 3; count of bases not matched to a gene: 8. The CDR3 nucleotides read TGTGCCAGCAGTTGGCGGGGACAGGGGGGGTTCTACGAGCAGTACTTC. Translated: CASSWRGQGGFYEQYF.

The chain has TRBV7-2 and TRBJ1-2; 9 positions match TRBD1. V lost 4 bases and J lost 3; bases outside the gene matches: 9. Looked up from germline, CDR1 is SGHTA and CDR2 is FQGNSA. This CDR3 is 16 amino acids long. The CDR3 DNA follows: TGTGCCAGCAGCTCTTCGAGACAGGGGGTTTACTATGGCTACACCTTC. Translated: CASSSSRQGVYYGYTF.

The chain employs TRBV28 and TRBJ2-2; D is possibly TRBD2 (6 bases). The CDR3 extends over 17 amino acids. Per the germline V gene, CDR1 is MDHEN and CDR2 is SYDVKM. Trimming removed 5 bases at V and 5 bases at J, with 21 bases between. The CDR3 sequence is CASSPLEWVGGTGELFF. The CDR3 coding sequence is TGTGCCAGCAGTCCTTTAGAGTGGGTCGGAGGGACCGGGGAGCTGTTTTTT.

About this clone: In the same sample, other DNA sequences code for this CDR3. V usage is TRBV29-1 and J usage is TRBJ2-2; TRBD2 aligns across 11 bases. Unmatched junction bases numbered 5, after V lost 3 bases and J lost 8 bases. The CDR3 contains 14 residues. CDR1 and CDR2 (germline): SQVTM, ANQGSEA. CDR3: CSVDTSGSVGELFF. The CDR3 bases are TGCAGCGTTGATACTAGCGGGAGTGTAGGGGAGCTGTTTTTT.

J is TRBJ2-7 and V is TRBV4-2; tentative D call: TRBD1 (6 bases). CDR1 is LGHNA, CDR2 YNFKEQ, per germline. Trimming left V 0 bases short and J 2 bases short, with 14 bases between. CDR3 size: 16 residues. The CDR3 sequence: CASSQELTGLAYEQYF. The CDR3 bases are TGTGCCAGCAGCCAAGAGTTGACAGGACTCGCCTACGAGCAGTACTTC.

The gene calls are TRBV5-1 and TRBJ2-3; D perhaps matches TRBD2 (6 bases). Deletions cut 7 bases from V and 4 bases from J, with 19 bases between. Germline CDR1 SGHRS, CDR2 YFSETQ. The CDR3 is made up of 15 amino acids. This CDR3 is CASYDGGSLPDTQYF. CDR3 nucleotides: TGCGCCAGCTATGACGGGGGAAGTCTCCCAGATACGCAGTATTTT.

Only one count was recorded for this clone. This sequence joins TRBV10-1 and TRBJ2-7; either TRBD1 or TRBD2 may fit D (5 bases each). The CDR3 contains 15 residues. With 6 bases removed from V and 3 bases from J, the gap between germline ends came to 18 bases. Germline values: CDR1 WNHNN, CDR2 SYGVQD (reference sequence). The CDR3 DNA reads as TGCGCCAGCAGGGGTAGGTGGGGGATCGGCTACGAGCAGTACTTC. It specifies CASRGRWGIGYEQYF.

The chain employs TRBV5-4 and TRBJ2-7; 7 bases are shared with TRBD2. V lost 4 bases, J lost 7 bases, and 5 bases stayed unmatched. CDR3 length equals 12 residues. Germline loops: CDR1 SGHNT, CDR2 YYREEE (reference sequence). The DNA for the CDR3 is TGTGCCAGCAGCGCGGGAGAGGGAGAGCAGTACTTC. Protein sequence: CASSAGEGEQYF.

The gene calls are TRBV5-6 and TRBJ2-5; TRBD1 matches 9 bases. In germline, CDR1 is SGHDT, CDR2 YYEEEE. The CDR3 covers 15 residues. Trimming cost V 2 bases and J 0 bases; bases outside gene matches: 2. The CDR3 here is CASSFGDRDQETQYF. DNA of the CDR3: TGTGCCAGCAGCTTTGGGGACAGGGACCAAGAGACCCAGTACTTC.

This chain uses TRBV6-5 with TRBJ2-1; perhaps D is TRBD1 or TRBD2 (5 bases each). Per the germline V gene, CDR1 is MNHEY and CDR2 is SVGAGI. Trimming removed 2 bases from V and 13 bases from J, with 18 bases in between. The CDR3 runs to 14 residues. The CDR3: CASSYGAGVPFQFF. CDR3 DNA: TGTGCCAGCAGTTACGGGGCGGGTGTGCCGTTCCAGTTCTTC.

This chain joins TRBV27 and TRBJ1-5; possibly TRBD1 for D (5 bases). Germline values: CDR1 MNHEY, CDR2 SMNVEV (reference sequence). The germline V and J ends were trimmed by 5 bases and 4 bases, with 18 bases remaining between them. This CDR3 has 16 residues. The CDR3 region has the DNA TGTGCCAGCAGTCCGGGACCCCCTTCAGGAAATCAGCCCCAGCATTTT. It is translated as CASSPGPPSGNQPQHF.

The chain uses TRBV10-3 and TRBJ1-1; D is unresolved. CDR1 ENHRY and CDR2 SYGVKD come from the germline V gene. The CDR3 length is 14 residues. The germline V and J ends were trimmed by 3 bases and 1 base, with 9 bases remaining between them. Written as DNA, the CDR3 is TGTGCCATCAGTGAAGCGCAGAGGAACACTGAAGCTTTCTTT. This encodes CAISEAQRNTEAFF.

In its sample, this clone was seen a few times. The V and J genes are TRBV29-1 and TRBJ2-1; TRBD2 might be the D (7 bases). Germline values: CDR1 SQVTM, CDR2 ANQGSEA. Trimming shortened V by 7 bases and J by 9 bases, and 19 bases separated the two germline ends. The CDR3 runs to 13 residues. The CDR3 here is CSAGLGGGGEQFF. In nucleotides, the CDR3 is TGCAGCGCCGGACTGGGAGGGGGTGGTGAGCAGTTCTTC.

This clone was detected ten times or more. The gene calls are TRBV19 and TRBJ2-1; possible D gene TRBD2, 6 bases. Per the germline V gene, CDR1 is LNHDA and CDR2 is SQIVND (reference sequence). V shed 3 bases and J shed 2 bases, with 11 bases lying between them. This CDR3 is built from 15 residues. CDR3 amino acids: CASSILLATYNEQFF. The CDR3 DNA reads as TGTGCCAGTAGTATTCTACTAGCTACCTACAATGAGCAGTTCTTC.

CDR3 nucleotides: TGTGCCAGTACCGGGACGGACACCTACGAGCAGTACTTC. It encodes CASTGTDTYEQYF. The chain couples TRBV2 to TRBJ2-7; D is perhaps TRBD1 or TRBD2 (5 bases each). Germline CDR1 SNHLY, CDR2 FYNNEI. V lost 9 bases and J 2 bases, leaving 14 bases between the germline ends. This CDR3 is built from 13 residues.

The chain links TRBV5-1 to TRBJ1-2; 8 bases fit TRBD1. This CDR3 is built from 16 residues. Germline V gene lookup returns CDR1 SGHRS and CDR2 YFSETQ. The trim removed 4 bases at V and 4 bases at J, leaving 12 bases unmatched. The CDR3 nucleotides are TGCGCCAGCAGCCAAGGGACAGGTTCCCAGCCCTATGGCTACACCTTC. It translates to CASSQGTGSQPYGYTF.

CDR3 protein: CASSPRLLEQGGGVREQYF. CDR3 sequence (DNA): TGCGCCAGCAGTCCCCGACTACTTGAACAGGGTGGCGGAGTAAGGGAGCAGTACTTC. V usage is TRBV23-1 and J usage is TRBJ2-7, with a tentative D call TRBD1 (6 bases). TRBV23-1 is an ORF, and what it does is uncertain. Trimming pared 4 bases from V and 7 bases from J, leaving 32 bases between. This CDR3 spans 19 amino acids.

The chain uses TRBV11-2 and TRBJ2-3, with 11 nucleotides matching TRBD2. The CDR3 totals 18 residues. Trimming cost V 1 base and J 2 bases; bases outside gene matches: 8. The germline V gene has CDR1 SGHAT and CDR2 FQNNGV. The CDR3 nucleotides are TGTGCCAGCAGCTTAGGTGGCGGGGGACTAGCGGTCACAGATACGCAGTATTTT. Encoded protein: CASSLGGGGLAVTDTQYF.

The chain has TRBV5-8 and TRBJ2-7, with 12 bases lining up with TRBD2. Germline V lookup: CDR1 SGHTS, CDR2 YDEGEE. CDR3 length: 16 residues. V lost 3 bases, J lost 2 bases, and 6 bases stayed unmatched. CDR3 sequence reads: CASSSPGLAGTYEQYF. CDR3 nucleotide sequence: TGTGCCAGCAGCTCCCCGGGACTAGCGGGTACCTACGAGCAGTACTTC.

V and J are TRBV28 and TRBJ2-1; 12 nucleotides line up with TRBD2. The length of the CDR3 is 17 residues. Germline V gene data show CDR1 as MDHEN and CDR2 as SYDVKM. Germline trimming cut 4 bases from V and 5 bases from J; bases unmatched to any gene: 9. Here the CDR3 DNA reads TGTGCCAGCAGTTACCCCATGGGACTAGCGGGCAACAATGAGCAGTTCTTC. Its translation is CASSYPMGLAGNNEQFF.

The CDR3 reads CASSLGTSGRSNQPQHF. The CDR3 bases are TGTGCCAGCAGCCTAGGGACATCGGGGAGAAGCAATCAGCCCCAGCATTTT. J is TRBJ1-5 and V is TRBV11-2, with D maybe TRBD1 (6 bases). CDR1 and CDR2 (germline): SGHAT, FQNNGV. V was pared by 5 bases and J by 1 base, with 18 bases between. CDR3 length equals 17 residues.

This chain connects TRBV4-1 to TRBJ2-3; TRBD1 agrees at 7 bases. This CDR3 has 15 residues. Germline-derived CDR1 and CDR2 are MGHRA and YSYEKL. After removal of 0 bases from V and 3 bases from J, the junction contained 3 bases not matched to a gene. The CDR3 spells CASSQDPGGTDTQYF. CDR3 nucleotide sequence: TGCGCCAGCAGCCAAGATCCAGGGGGAACAGATACGCAGTATTTT.

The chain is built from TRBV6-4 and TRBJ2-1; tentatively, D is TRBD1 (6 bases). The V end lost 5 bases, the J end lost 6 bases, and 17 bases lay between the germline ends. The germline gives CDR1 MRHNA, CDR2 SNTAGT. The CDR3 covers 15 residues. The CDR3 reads CASSPSPRGGNEQFF. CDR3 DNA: TGTGCCAGCAGTCCCTCCCCCAGGGGCGGCAATGAGCAGTTCTTC.

For the CDR3, the DNA is TGTGCCAGCAGTTCGGGTTACTATGAGCAGTTCTTC. Translation gives CASSSGYYEQFF. J is TRBJ2-1 and V is TRBV6-5; D ambiguous. Trimming pared 4 bases from V and 8 bases from J, leaving 9 bases between. This CDR3 has 12 amino acids. The V gene's germline CDR1 is MNHEY and CDR2 SVGAGI.